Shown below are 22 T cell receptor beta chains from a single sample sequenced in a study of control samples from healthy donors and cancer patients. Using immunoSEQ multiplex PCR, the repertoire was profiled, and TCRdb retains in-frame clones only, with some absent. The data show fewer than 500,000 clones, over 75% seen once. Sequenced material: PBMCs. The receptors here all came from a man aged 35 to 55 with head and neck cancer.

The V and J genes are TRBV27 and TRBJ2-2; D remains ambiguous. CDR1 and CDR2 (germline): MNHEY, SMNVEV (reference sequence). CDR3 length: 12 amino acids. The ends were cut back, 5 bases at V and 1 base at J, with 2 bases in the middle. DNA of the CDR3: TGTGCCAGCAGTATGAACACCGGGGAGCTGTTTTTT. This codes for CASSMNTGELFF.

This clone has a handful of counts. The CDR3 sequence: CASSESGGSYNEQFF. The CDR3 region has the DNA TGTGCCAGCAGTGAATCAGGGGGCTCCTACAATGAGCAGTTCTTC. The chain links TRBV6-1 to TRBJ2-1; TRBD1 aligns across 7 bases. V dropped 2 bases and J dropped 0; count of bases not matched to a gene: 1. The CDR3 has 15 amino acids. Germline loops: CDR1 MNHNS, CDR2 SASEGT.

CDR3 in DNA: TGTGCCAGCAGGGAGGAGGGCCCAGATACGCAGTATTTT. Protein sequence: CASREEGPDTQYF. The chain couples TRBV6-5 to TRBJ2-3; TRBD2 is a possible D gene (6 bases). The CDR3 totals 13 residues. The germline V gene has CDR1 MNHEY and CDR2 SVGAGI. V lost 6 bases and J 4 bases, leaving 11 bases between the germline ends.

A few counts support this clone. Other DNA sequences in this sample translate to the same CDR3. The CDR3 nucleotides read TGTGCCAGCAGTTACGGGGAGACCCAGTACTTC. Protein sequence: CASSYGETQYF. The chain couples TRBV6-5 to TRBJ2-5; the D is unclear. The CDR3 runs 11 residues. The germline V gene has CDR1 MNHEY and CDR2 SVGAGI. V was cut by 2 bases and J by 5 bases, with 3 bases left in between.

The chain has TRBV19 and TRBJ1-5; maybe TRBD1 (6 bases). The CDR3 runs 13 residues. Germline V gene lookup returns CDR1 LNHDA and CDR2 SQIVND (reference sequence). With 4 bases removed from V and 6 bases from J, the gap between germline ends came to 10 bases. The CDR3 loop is CASSKDRPQPQHF. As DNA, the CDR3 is TGTGCCAGTAGTAAAGACAGGCCTCAGCCCCAGCATTTT.

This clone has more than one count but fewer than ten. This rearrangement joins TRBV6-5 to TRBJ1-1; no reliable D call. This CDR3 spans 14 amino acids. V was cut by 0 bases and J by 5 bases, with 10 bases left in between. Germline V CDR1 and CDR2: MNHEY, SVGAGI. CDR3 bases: TGTGCCAGCAGTTACTCGGTTGGGGAAACTGAAGCTTTCTTT. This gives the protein CASSYSVGETEAFF.

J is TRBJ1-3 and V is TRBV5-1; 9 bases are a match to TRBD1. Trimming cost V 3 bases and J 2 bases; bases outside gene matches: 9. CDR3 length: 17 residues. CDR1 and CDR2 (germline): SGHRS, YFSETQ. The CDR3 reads CASSYTPGQGAGNTIYF. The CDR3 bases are TGCGCCAGCAGCTATACGCCGGGACAGGGTGCTGGAAACACCATATATTTT.

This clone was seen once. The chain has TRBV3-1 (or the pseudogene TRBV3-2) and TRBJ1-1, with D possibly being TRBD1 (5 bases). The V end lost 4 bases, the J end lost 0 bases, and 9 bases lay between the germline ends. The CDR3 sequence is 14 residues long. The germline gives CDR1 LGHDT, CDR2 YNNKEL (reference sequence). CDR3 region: CASSPQVMNTEAFF. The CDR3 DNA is TGTGCCAGCAGCCCACAGGTAATGAACACTGAAGCTTTCTTT.

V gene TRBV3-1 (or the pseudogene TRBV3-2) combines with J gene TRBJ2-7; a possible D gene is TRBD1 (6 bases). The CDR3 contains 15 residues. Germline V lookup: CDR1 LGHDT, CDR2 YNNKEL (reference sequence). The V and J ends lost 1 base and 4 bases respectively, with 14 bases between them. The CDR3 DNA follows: TGTGCCAGCAGCCAAGGATCAGGGGTGGGATACGAGCAGTACTTC. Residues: CASSQGSGVGYEQYF.

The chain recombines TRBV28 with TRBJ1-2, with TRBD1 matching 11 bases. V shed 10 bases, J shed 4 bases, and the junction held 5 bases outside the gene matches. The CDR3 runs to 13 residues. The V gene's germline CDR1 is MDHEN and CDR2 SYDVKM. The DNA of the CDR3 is TGTGCCACCCGGACAGGGGGCGGCTATGGCTACACCTTC. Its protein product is CATRTGGGYGYTF.

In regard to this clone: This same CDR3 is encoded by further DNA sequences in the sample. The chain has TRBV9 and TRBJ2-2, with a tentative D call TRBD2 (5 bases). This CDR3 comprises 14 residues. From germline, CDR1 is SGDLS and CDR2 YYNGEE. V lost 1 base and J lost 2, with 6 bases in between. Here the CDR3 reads CASSVTGNTGELFF. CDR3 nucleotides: TGTGCCAGCAGCGTAACGGGAAACACCGGGGAGCTGTTTTTT.

The CDR3 DNA reads as TGTGCCAGCAGCTTGGGACTAGCGGGAGGAGCCGAGCAGTACTTC. Protein sequence: CASSLGLAGGAEQYF. This sequence joins TRBV5-6 and TRBJ2-7, with 13 bases fitting TRBD2. Germline V gives CDR1 SGHDT, CDR2 YYEEEE. V trimming: 0 bases; J trimming: 6 bases; junction bases outside the gene matches: 3. The CDR3 has 15 residues.

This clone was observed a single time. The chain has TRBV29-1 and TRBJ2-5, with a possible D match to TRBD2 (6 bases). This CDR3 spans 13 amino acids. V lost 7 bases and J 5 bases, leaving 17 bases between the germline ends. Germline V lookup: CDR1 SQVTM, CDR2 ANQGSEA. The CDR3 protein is CSAGRSSGETQYF. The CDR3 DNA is TGCAGCGCGGGGAGGAGCTCGGGGGAGACCCAGTACTTC.

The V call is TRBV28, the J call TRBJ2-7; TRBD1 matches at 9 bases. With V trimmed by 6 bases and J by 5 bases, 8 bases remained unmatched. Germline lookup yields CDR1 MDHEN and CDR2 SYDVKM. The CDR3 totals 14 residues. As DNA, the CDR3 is TGTGCCAGCAGCCAACCACAGGGGGCCGACGAGCAGTACTTC. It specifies CASSQPQGADEQYF.

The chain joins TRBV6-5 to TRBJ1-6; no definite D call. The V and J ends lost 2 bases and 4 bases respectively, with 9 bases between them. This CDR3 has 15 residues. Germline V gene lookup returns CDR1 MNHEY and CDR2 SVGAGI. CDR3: CASSYRVSYNSPLHF. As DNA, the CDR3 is TGTGCCAGCAGTTACCGAGTCAGTTATAATTCACCCCTCCACTTT.

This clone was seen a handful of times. CDR3 nucleotides: TGTGCCACCAGCAGAGATCGGAGCCGCCCTGAAGCTTTCTTT. Translation gives CATSRDRSRPEAFF. This sequence joins TRBV15 and TRBJ1-1; D ambiguous. The V gene lost 0 bases and the J gene lost 6 bases, with 11 bases spanning the gap. The CDR3 totals 14 residues. CDR1 is LNHNV, CDR2 YYDKDF, per germline (reference sequence).

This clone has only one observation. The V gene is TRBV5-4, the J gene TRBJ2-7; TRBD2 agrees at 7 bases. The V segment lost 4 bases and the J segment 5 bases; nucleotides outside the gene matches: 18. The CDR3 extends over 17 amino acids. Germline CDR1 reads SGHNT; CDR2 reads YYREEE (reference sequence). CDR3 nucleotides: TGTGCCAGCAGCAATCCCCGACTAGCCACGAATTTGGACGAGCAGTACTTC. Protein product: CASSNPRLATNLDEQYF.

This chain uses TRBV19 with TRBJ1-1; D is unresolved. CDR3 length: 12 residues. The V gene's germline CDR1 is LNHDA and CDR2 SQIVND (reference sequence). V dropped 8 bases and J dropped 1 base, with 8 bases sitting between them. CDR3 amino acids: CASWSGNTEAFF. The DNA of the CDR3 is TGTGCCAGTTGGTCGGGGAACACTGAAGCTTTCTTT.

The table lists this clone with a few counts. The CDR3 is CASTAGNTGELFF. The CDR3 nucleotides are TGTGCCAGTACCGCCGGGAACACCGGGGAGCTGTTTTTT. The V and J genes are TRBV19 and TRBJ2-2; D is uncertain. The CDR3 length is 13 residues. Germline V CDR1 and CDR2: LNHDA, SQIVND (reference sequence). V shed 7 bases and J shed 1 base, with 7 bases lying between them.

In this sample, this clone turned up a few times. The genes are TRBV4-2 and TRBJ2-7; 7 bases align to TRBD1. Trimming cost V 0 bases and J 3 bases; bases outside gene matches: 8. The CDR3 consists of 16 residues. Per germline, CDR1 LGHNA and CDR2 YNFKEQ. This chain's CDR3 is CASSQDPTGNGYEQYF. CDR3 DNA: TGTGCCAGCAGCCAAGATCCGACAGGGAATGGCTACGAGCAGTACTTC.

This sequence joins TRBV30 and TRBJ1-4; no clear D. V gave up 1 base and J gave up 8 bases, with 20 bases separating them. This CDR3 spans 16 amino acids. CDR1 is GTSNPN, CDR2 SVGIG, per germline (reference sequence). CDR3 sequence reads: CAWSARANGLGEKLFF. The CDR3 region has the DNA TGTGCCTGGAGTGCCCGGGCCAATGGCCTGGGGGAAAAACTGTTTTTT.

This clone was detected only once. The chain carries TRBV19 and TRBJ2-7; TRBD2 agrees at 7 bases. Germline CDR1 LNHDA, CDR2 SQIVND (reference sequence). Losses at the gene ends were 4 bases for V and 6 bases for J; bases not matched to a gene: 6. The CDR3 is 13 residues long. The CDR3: CASSTSREGEQYF. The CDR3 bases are TGTGCCAGTAGTACCTCCAGGGAGGGCGAGCAGTACTTC.